Listed below are T cell receptor beta chains from one sample, sequenced in a study of T-cell memory formation after mild COVID-19. TCRdb passed the 5' RACE reads through MiXCR, listing each CDR3 protein once. The sample lists roughly 280,000 distinct CDR3 sequences; approximately 8.4% were seen once. Sequenced input: PBMCs or a T cell subset sorted from them (not recorded which). Every receptor here comes from a man aged 18-30 years who had mild COVID-19 (a few samples of this study predate the infection). Cell type and time point are not known. Each CDR3 is given with its conserved first and last residue. The order of the fields is clone size, V gene, J gene, D gene, CDR3 protein, CDR3 DNA. A D gene is named only where the DNA matches it firmly. The size entry is marked missing in some rows and otherwise reads once, few, many or a size class.

many	TRBV6-6	TRBJ1-5	TRBD1	CASSGRSGGGNQPQHF	TGTGCCAGCAGCGGCAGGTCAGGGGGTGGCAATCAGCCCCAGCATTTT
few	TRBV5-1	TRBJ1-2	-	CASSLERAPDGYTF	TGCGCCAGCAGCTTGGAACGGGCGCCAGATGGCTACACCTTC
few	TRBV3-1	TRBJ1-5	-	CASSQGFAGGNQPQHF	TGTGCCAGCAGCCAGGGTTTTGCCGGGGGCAATCAGCCCCAGCATTTT
few	TRBV29-1	TRBJ1-1	-	CSGSSLDTEAFF	TGCAGCGGTAGCAGTTTGGACACTGAAGCTTTCTTT
few	TRBV6-6	TRBJ2-5	TRBD2	CASVTSGGDETQYF	TGTGCCAGCGTAACTAGCGGGGGAGATGAGACCCAGTACTTC
few	TRBV7-2	TRBJ2-3	-	CAAQGSTDTQYF	TGTGCCGCACAGGGTAGCACAGATACGCAGTATTTT
-	TRBV3-1	TRBJ2-1	-	CASRAAETGENLGNEQFF	TGTGCCAGCCGCGCAGCCGAGACCGGGGAGAATTTGGGCAATGAGCAGTTCTTC
few	TRBV4-3	TRBJ1-5	TRBD1	CASSWGQGSGPQHF	TGCGCCAGCAGCTGGGGACAGGGGTCGGGGCCCCAGCATTTT
-	TRBV6-2/TRBV6-3	TRBJ2-7	TRBD1	CASSYSTIPGQGIVYEQYF	TGTGCCAGCAGTTACTCGACGATACCCGGACAGGGGATAGTTTACGAGCAGTACTTC
few	TRBV19	TRBJ2-3	TRBD1	CAIPPLMTGSDTQYF	TGTGCCATCCCCCCCCTGATGACAGGGTCAGATACGCAGTATTTT
-	TRBV6-5	TRBJ2-5	-	CASRALGQKTQYF	TGTGCCAGCAGAGCCCTGGGTCAGAAGACCCAGTACTTC
-	TRBV7-2	TRBJ2-2	-	CASSFVRSRTGELFF	TGTGCCAGCAGCTTCGTCCGATCCCGCACCGGGGAGCTGTTTTTT
few	TRBV28	TRBJ1-1	-	CASTPGGGKGTEAFF	TGTGCCAGCACCCCCGGGGGGGGTAAAGGCACTGAAGCTTTCTTT
few	TRBV12-5	TRBJ1-5	TRBD1	CASGMTGGGLPQHF	TGTGCTAGTGGCATGACAGGGGGGGGTCTGCCCCAGCATTTT
few	TRBV4-3	TRBJ1-5	-	CASSRDSWNQPQHF	TGCGCCAGCAGCAGAGACAGTTGGAATCAGCCCCAGCATTTT